Ten or more counts support the clone carrying this TCR beta chain. This CDR3 spans 18 amino acids. The germline CDR1 and CDR2 sequences are MGHRA and YSYEKL. Trimming cost V 3 bases and J 4 bases; bases outside gene matches: 9. The data originate from a study of metastatic and nonmetastatic thyroid tumors. Each patient came to thyroid surgery without any prior treatment (of any kind). TCRdb re-analyzed the PCR reads using MiXCR. The data hold about 21,000 clones, with about a sixth observed a single time. The chain has TRBV4-1 and TRBJ2-2, with 12 bases identical to TRBD2. Sequencing used blood. This receptor was identified in a male donor with papillary thyroid cancer or a benign thyroid nodule (not recorded which). Some clones in this sample may be carry-over from other donors' samples. DNA of the CDR3: TGCGCCAGCAGCCAGGACGCTGGGACTAGCGGGCTCACCGGGGAGCTGTTTTTT. It codes for CASSQDAGTSGLTGELFF.